The 5 T cell receptor beta chains below come from one sample, sequenced in a study of T cell responses to AZD1222 COVID-19 vaccine. TCRdb's copy holds only in-frame clones and misses some; the assay was immunoSEQ multiplex PCR. This sample has some 90,000 clones, with around 86% found just once. The material sequenced was peripheral blood, taken on day 0 of AZD1222 vaccination. The receptors were gathered from an adult in good health.

The J gene is TRBJ2-7, the V gene TRBV27; D may be TRBD2 (6 bases). This CDR3 region has 14 residues. Germline V lookup: CDR1 MNHEY, CDR2 SMNVEV (reference sequence). Trimming took off 5 bases at V and 3 bases at J, with 14 bases between the two ends. CDR3 in amino acids: CASSLAGGLYEQYF. CDR3 DNA sequence: TGTGCCAGCAGTCTCGCCGGGGGTCTCTACGAGCAGTACTTC.

This rearrangement joins TRBV7-2 to TRBJ2-1; possibly TRBD1 or TRBD2 for D (5 bases each). V gave up 5 bases and J gave up 5 bases, with 19 bases separating them. The CDR3 has 16 residues. Germline lookup yields CDR1 SGHTA and CDR2 FQGNSA. In DNA form, the CDR3 reads TGTGCCAGCAGCCCTTGGGGGACCCTTGAGCACAATGAGCAGTTCTTC. Its protein product is CASSPWGTLEHNEQFF. Together with reference TRBV7-2 and TRBJ2-1, the CDR3 gives the full variable domain: GAGVSQSPSNKVTEKGKDVELRCDPISGHTALYWYRQSLGQGLEFLIYFQGNSAPDKSGLPSDRFSAERTGGSVSTLTIQRTQQEDSAVYLCASSPWGTLEHNEQFFGPGTRLTVL.

This chain joins TRBV7-2 and TRBJ1-4, with D unclear. V lost 5 bases to trimming and J lost 3 bases, with 7 bases between them. Germline V CDR1 and CDR2: SGHTA, FQGNSA. The CDR3 contains 13 residues. The CDR3 here is CASSAGPNEKLFF. CDR3 coding DNA: TGTGCCAGCAGCGCCGGCCCTAATGAAAAACTGTTTTTT.

The V gene is TRBV7-7, the J gene TRBJ2-5; D is ambiguous. CDR1 SSHAT and CDR2 FNYEAQ come from the germline V gene (reference sequence). V was cut by 5 bases and J by 1 base, with 11 bases left in between. The CDR3 spans 14 residues. For the CDR3, the DNA is TGTGCCAGCAGCCCACGGCTGTCCCAAGAGACCCAGTACTTC. As protein: CASSPRLSQETQYF.

The chain employs TRBV15 and TRBJ1-2; D unclear. The V end was cut by 3 bases, the J end by 4 bases, with 15 bases between. Germline values: CDR1 LNHNV, CDR2 YYDKDF (reference sequence). The CDR3 loop spans 15 amino acids. For the CDR3, the DNA is TGTGCCACCAGCAGTCGAATAACAGACATCTATGGCTACACCTTC. This encodes CATSSRITDIYGYTF.